This T cell receptor (beta chain) was captured in a study of T cells in Graves' hyperthyroidism and ophthalmopathy (dated by TCRdb to between 2018 and 2020). Turning to the overall study: Peripheral blood was collected at initial diagnosis, before any treatment. TCR V-J signatures able to tell the groups apart were searched for in a discovery cohort of 95 to 100 patients, of whom around 42 had Graves' ophthalmopathy and 57 had stable Graves' hyperthyroidism. Whether ophthalmopathy could be predicted prospectively was tested in an independent validation cohort made up of about 20 hyperthyroidism patients plus 17 patients who later progressed to ophthalmopathy. The 100 or so discovery patients were randomly split 7:3 into training and test sets. In addition, the study compared T-cell repertoires in thyroid tissue and in blood from five to seven Graves' hyperthyroidism patients. Following sampling, methimazole starting at 30 mg daily was given to hyperthyroidism patients, and high-dose intravenous methylprednisolone was given to ophthalmopathy patients. According to the paper, TCR Vbeta CDR3 sequencing was carried out on approximately 140 peripheral blood samples, which came from more than 40 ophthalmopathy, about 75 hyperthyroidism and about 17 progressor patients. Overall results and qualifications from the work: Blood samples also contained most of the expanded thyroid clonotypes (frequency above 0.001), which suggests that blood repertoires may reflect thyroid immune responses. In validation, the model predicted progression to ophthalmopathy with about 71% sensitivity and approximately 72% specificity, a median of about 6.7 months before onset. Ophthalmopathy was separated from stable hyperthyroidism by a 13 V-J signature model, with over 85% sensitivity and about 81% specificity obtained in cross-validation and 80%/75% obtained in testing. Sample size was not statistically predetermined, and investigators were not blinded to group allocation.

Stable Graves' hyperthyroidism was defined as no progression to ophthalmopathy during 18 months of follow-up. Hyperthyroidism patients were aged 18 to 65 years and newly diagnosed, with disease duration of less than 2 months. Patients with uncontrolled infections, other autoimmune diseases, pregnancy or lactation were excluded. Diagnoses relied on clinical symptoms, serum thyroxine and TRAb, thyroid ultrasound and orbital computed tomography. PBMCs were separated from approximately 9.9 ml of fresh peripheral blood using Ficoll-Paque density gradient centrifugation. Total RNA was extracted using Trizol reagent, and RNA quality was assessed on an Agilent 2100 Bioanalyzer. Including cysteine and phenylalanine, the CDR3 has 15 amino acids. Kept here is only the CDR3 DNA, which spans 45 bases and is read in frame from base 1. Trimming costs V 5 bases and J 2 bases, and their ends lie 12 bases apart. From the germline V gene (reference sequence), CDR1 is LNHNV and CDR2 is YYDKDF.

The TCR beta CDR3 regions were amplified from the RNA transcripts. The first round of RT-PCR for the TCR CDR3 was performed with the HTBI primer set and the Qiagen OneStep RT-PCR kit. A second multiplex PCR round built the libraries, followed by size selection and purification. Paired-end sequencing of the libraries was performed with 100 bp reads on an Illumina HiSeq2000. Processing in the source paper ran as follows. Raw data were processed with SOAPnuke, discarding reads with adapters, uncalled bases, mean Phred below 15, or no exact constant-primer or identifier match. COPE v1.2.5 was used to merge the high-quality paired reads, and each unique nucleotide sequence was defined as a clonotype. MiTCR v1.1 was used to align clonotypes to the IMGT TRBV, TRBD and TRBJ reference segments. Analysis was restricted to V-J combinations with a frequency above 0.0001, which covered 99% to 99.2% of repertoires. The TCS score was defined as F50 (clonal expansion) divided by E x V (chaos), with BLOSUM62-based TCRdist calculated between CDR3 peptides within each V-J. Welch's t-statistics and random forest reduced around 550 V-J features to 10 to 15, which were used in a naive Bayes classifier (R e1071). The similarity between thyroid and blood repertoires was quantified using the Morisita-Horn index. The public reads were run again by TCRdb, first through fastp at Q25 and then through MiXCR, and only productive beta chains were kept. Rows merge per CDR3 protein into single entries with the most common DNA and genes. TCRdb, not the original authors, processed these V and J calls. Within this sample are roughly 840,000 distinct CDR3 sequences, with about two fifths of them counted one time only. The leading ten clones occupy about 8.9% of the sample.

This clonotype was seen at least ten times. Its specific antigen is unknown. No base-level quality is on record; no much larger clone is a single base apart. The TCR comes from a young man with Graves' hyperthyroidism. The specimen sequenced was blood. The chain is assembled from TRBV15 and TRBJ2-2; the D call is possibly TRBD1 or TRBD2, each sharing 5 bases. The sequenced DNA: TGTGCCACCAGCGCCCGGGACCCCAACACCGGGGAGCTGTTTTTT. This codes for CATSARDPNTGELFF.